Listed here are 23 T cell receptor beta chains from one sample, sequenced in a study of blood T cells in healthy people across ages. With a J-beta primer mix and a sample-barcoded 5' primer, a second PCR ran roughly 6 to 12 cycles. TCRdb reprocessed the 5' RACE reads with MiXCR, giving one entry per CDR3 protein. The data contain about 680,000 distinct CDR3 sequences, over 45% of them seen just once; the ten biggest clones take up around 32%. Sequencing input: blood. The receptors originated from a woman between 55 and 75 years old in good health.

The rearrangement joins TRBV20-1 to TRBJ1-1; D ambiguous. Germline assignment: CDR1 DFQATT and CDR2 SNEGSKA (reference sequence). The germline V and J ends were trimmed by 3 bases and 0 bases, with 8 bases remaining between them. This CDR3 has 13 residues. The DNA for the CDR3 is TGCAGTGCTAGGCCCCCAGTGAACACTGAAGCTTTCTTT. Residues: CSARPPVNTEAFF.

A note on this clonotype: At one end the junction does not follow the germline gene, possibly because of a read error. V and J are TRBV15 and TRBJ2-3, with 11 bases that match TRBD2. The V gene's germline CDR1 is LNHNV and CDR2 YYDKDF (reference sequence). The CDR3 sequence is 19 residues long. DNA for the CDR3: TGTACCACCAGCAACCCAACTAGCGGGAGAGGGTCTAGCACAGATACGCAGTATTTT. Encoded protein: CTTSNPTSGRGSSTDTQYF. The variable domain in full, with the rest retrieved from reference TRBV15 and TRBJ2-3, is DAMVIQNPRYQVTQFGKPVTLSCSQTLNHNVMYWYQQKSSQAPKLLFHYYDKDFNNEADTPDNFQSRRPNTSFCFLDIRSPGLGDTAMYLCTTSNPTSGRGSSTDTQYFGPGTRLTVL.

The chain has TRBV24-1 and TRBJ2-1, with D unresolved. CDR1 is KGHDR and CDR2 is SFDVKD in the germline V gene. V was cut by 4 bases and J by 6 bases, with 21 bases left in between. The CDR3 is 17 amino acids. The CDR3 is CATSDLSALGSPNEQFF. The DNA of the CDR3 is TGTGCCACCAGTGACTTGTCGGCGTTGGGTTCACCCAATGAGCAGTTCTTC.

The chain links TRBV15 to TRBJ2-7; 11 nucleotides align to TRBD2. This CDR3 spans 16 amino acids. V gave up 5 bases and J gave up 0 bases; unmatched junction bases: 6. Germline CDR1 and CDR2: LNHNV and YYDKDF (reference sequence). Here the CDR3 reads CATSAGTSGHSYEQYF. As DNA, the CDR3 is TGTGCCACCAGCGCCGGGACTAGCGGTCACTCCTACGAGCAGTACTTC.

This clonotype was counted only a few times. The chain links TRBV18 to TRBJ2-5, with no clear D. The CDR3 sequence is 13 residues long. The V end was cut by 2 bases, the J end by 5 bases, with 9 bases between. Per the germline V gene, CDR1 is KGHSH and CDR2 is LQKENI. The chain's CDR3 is CASSPGVIETQYF. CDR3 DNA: TGTGCCAGCTCACCAGGTGTCATTGAGACCCAGTACTTC.

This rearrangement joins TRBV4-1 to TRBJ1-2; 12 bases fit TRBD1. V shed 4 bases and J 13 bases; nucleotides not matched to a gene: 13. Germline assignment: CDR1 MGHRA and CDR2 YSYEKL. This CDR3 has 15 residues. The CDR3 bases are TGCGCCAGCAGCCGGTATATGGGACAGGGGGCCGGAGGCACCTTC. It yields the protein CASSRYMGQGAGGTF.

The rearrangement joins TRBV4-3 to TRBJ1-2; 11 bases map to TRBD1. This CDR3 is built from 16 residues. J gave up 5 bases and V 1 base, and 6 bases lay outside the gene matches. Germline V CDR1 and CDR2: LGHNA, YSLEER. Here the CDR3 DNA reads TGCGCCAGCAGCCAAGGACTGGGACAGGGGGGTTATGGCTACACCTTC. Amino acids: CASSQGLGQGGYGYTF.

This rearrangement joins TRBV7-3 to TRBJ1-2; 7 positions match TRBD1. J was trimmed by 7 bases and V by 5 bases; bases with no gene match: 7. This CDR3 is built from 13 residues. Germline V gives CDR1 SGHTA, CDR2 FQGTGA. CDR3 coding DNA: TGTGCCAGCAGCCTCCCAGGGGGAGCTGGCTACACCTTC. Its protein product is CASSLPGGAGYTF. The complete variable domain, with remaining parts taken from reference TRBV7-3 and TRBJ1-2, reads GAGVSQTPSNKVTEKGKYVELRCDPISGHTALYWYRQSLGQGPEFLIYFQGTGAADDSGLPNDRFFAVRPEGSVSTLKIQRTERGDSAVYLCASSLPGGAGYTFGSGTRLTVV.

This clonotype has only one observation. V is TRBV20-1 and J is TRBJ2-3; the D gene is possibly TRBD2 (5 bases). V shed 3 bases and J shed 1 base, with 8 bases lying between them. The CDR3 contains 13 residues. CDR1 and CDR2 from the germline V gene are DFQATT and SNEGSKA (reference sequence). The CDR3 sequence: CSARISGTDTQYF. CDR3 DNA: TGCAGTGCTAGGATTAGCGGCACAGATACGCAGTATTTT.

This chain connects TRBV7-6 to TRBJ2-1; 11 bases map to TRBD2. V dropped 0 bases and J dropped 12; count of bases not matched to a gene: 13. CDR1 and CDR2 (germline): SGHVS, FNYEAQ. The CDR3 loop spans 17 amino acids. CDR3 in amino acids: CASSLAIAGGPSGGQFF. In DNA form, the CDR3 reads TGTGCCAGCAGCTTAGCCATAGCGGGAGGGCCGTCTGGGGGGCAGTTCTTC.

This CDR3 is CASSQGQGAQGAFF. The CDR3 DNA reads as TGCGCCAGCAGCCAAGGACAGGGGGCGCAGGGAGCTTTCTTT. The chain uses TRBV4-1 and TRBJ1-1; TRBD1 agrees at 10 bases. The CDR3 runs to 14 residues. Losses at the gene ends were 1 base for V and 10 bases for J; bases not matched to a gene: 6. Germline V gene lookup returns CDR1 MGHRA and CDR2 YSYEKL.

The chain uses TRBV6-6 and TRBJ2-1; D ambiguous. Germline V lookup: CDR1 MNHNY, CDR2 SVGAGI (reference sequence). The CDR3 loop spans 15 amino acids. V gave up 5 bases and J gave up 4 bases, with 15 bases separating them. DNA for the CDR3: TGTGCCAGCAGTACCGGTACTCCGCCGTACAATGAGCAGTTCTTC. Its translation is CASSTGTPPYNEQFF.

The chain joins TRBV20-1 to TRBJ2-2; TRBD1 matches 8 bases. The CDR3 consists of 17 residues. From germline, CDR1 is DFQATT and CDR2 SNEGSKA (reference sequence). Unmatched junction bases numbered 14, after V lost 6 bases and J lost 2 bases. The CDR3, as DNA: TGCAGTGCCCCCGACCCCCGGACAGGGATTAACACCGGGGAGCTGTTTTTT. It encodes CSAPDPRTGINTGELFF.

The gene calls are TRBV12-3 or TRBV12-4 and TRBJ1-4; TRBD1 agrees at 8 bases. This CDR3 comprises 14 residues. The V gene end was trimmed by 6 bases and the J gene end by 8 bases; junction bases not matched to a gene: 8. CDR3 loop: CASSLDRVGEKLFF. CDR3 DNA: TGTGCCAGCAGCCTGGACAGGGTAGGGGAAAAACTGTTTTTT.

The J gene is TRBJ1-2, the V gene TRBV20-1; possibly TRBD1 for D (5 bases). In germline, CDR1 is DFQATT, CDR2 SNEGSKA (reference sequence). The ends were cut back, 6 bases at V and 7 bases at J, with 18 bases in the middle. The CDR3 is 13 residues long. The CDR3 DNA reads TGCAGTGCCCTTCCGGTCAGGGCCGGTGGCTACACCTTC. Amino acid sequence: CSALPVRAGGYTF.

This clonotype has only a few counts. CDR3 sequence: CASSPSLGGAKNIQYF. For the CDR3, the DNA is TGTGCCAGCAGCCCAAGCCTGGGTGGGGCCAAAAACATTCAGTACTTC. V usage is TRBV7-2 and J usage is TRBJ2-4, with D unclear. The CDR3 runs to 16 residues. Germline CDR1 and CDR2: SGHTA and FQGNSA. The germline V and J ends were trimmed by 5 bases and 1 base, with 15 bases remaining between them.

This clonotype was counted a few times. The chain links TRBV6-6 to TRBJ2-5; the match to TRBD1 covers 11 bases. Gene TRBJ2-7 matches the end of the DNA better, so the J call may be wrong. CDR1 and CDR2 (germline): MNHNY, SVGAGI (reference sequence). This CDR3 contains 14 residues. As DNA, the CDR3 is TGTGCCAGCAGCCAAGGACAGGGGGCTCGCGAGCAGTACTTC. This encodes CASSQGQGAREQYF.

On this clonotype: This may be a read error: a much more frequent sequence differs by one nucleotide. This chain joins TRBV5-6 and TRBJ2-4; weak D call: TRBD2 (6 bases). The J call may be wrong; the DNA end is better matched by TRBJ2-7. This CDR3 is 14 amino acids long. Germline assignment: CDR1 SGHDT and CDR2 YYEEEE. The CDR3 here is CASSFRSGDYEQYF. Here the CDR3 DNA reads TGTGCCAGCAGTTTTCGTAGCGGAGACTACGAGCAGTACTTC.

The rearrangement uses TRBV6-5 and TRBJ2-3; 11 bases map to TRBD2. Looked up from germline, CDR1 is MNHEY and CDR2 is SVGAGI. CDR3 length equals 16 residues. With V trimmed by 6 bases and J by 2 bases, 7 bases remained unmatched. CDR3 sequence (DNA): TGTGCCAGCAGCCTACTAGCGGGAGTCAACACAGATACGCAGTATTTT. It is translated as CASSLLAGVNTDTQYF.

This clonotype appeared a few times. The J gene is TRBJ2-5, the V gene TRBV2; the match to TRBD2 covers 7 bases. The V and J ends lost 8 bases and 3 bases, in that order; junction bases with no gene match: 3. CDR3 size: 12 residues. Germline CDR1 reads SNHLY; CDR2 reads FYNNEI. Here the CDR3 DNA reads TGTGCCAGCGGGACTACTGAAGAGACCCAGTACTTC. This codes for CASGTTEETQYF.

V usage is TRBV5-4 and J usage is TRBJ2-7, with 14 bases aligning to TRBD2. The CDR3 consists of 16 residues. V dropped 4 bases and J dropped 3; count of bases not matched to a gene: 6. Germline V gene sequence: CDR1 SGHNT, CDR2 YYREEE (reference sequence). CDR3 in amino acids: CASSPGLAGVGYEQYF. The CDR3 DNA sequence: TGTGCCAGCAGCCCGGGACTAGCGGGAGTTGGCTACGAGCAGTACTTC.

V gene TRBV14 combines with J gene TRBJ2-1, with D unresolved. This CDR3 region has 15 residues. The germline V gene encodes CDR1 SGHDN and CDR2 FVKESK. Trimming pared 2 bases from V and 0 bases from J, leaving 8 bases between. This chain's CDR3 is CASSQQPSSYNEQFF. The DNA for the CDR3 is TGTGCCAGCAGCCAACAGCCAAGCTCCTACAATGAGCAGTTCTTC.

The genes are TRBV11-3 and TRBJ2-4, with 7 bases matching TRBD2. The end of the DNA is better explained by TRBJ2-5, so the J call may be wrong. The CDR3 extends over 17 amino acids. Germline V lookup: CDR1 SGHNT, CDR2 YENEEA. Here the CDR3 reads CASSAGRAGWRQETQYF. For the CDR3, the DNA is TGTGCCAGCAGCGCGGGACGAGCGGGATGGCGCCAAGAGACCCAGTACTTC.